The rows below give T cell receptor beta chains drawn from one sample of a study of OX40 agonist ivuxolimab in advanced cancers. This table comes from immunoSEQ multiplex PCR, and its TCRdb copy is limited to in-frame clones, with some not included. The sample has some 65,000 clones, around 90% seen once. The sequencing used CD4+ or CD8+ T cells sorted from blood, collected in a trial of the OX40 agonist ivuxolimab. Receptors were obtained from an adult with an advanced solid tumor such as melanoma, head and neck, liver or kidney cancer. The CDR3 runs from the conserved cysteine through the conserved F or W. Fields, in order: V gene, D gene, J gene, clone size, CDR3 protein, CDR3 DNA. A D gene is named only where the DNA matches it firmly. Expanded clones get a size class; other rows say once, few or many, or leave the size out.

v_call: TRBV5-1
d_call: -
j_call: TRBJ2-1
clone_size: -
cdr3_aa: CASSLVSYNEQFF
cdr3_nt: TGCGCCAGCAGCTTGGTAAGCTACAATGAGCAGTTCTTC

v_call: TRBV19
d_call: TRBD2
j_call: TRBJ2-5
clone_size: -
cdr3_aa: CASSFGLAGSQETQYF
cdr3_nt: TGTGCCAGTAGTTTCGGACTAGCGGGGAGTCAAGAGACCCAGTACTTC

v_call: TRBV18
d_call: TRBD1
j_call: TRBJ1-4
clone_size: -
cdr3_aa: CASSPGQGTEKLFF
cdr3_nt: TGTGCCAGCTCACCCGGACAGGGGACTGAAAAACTGTTTTTT

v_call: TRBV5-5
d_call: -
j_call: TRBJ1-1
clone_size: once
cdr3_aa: CASVGINTEAFF
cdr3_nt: TGTGCCAGTGTGGGGATAAACACTGAAGCTTTCTTT

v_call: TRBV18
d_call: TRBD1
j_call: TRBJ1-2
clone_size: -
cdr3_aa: CASSLEKDRGRGNGYTF
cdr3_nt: TGTGCCAGCTCACTAGAAAAAGACAGGGGGCGAGGGAATGGCTACACCTTC

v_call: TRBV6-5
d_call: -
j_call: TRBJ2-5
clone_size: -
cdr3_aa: CAPKGSRRKETQYF
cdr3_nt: TGTGCCCCCAAGGGGTCCCGACGGAAGGAGACCCAGTACTTC

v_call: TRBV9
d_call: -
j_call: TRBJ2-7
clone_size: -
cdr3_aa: CASSVGGSGTYEQYF
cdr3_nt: TGTGCCAGCAGCGTAGGAGGTAGCGGAACCTACGAGCAGTACTTC

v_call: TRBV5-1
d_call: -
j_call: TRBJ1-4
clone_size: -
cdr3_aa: CASKEANEKLFF
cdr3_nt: TGCGCCAGCAAGGAGGCTAATGAAAAACTGTTTTTT

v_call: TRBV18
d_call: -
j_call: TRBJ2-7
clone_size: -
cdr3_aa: CASSRLAFTYEQYF
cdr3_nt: TGTGCCAGCTCCCGATTGGCCTTCACCTACGAGCAGTACTTC

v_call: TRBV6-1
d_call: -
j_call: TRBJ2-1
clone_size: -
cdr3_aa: CASSASPSGEQFF
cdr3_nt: TGTGCCAGCAGTGCCTCCCCTTCGGGTGAGCAGTTCTTC

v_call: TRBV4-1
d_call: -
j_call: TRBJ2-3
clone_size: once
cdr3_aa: CASSQDLTDTQYF
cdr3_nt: TGCGCCAGCAGCCAAGACCTTACAGATACGCAGTATTTT

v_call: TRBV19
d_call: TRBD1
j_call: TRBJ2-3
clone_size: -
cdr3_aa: CASSADRVRDTQYF
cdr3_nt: TGTGCCAGTAGCGCAGACAGGGTGCGGGATACGCAGTATTTT

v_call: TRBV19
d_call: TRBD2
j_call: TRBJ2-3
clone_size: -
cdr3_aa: CASSNRGGSTDTQYF
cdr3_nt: TGTGCCAGTAGTAACCGCGGCGGGAGTACAGATACGCAGTATTTT

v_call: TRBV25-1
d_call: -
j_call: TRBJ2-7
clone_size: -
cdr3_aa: CASSDLGNEQYF
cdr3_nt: TGTGCCAGCAGTGATTTGGGAAACGAGCAGTACTTC

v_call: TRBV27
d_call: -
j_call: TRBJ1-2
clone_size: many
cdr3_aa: CASSSLDSNNYGYTF
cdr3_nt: TGTGCCAGCAGTTCGTTGGACAGTAATAACTATGGCTACACCTTC

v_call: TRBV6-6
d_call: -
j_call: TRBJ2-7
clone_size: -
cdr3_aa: CASSYSNEQYF
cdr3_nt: TGTGCCAGCAGTTACTCAAACGAGCAGTACTTC

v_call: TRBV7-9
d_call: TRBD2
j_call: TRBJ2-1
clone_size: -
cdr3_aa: CASSARRLAGGGDEQFF
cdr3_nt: TGTGCCAGCAGCGCACGACGTCTAGCGGGAGGGGGCGATGAGCAGTTCTTC

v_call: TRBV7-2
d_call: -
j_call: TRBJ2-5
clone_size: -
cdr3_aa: CASSYRGGQRETQYF
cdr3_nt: TGTGCCAGCAGCTATAGGGGGGGACAGAGGGAGACCCAGTACTTC

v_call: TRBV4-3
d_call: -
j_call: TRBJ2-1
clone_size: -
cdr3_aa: CASSQEESGLSHEQFF
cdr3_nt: TGCGCCAGCAGCCAAGAGGAGTCTGGCTTGTCCCATGAGCAGTTCTTC

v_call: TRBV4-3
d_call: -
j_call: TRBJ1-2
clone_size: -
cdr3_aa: CASSHLGRTYGYTF
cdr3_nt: TGCGCCAGCAGCCATCTTGGACGAACCTATGGCTACACCTTC

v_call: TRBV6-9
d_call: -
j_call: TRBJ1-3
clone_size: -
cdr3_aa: CASSYSGGGGNTIYF
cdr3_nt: TGTGCCAGCAGTTACTCCGGGGGAGGCGGAAACACCATATATTTT

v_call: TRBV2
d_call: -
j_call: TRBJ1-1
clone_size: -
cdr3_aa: CASSGSGENTEAFF
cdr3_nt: TGTGCCAGCAGTGGGTCCGGGGAGAACACTGAAGCTTTCTTT

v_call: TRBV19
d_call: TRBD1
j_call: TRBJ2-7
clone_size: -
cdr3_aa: CASSGDRGDEQYF
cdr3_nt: TGTGCCAGTAGTGGCGACAGGGGTGACGAGCAGTACTTC

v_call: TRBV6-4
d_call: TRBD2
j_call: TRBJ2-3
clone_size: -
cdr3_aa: CASSSGLAEITDTQYF
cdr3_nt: TGTGCCAGCAGTTCGGGACTAGCGGAGATCACAGATACGCAGTATTTT

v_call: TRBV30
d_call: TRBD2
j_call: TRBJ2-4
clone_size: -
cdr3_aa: CAWTVFSTSGRAKNIQYF
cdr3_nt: TGTGCCTGGACCGTATTCTCCACTAGCGGGAGAGCCAAAAACATTCAGTACTTC

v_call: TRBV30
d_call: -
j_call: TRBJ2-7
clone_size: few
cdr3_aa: CAWRSGQKLYEQYF
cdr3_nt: TGTGCCTGGAGGAGCGGACAGAAGCTCTACGAGCAGTACTTC

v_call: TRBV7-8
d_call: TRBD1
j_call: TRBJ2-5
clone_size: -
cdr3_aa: CASSVTGVRRETQYF
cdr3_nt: TGTGCCAGCAGCGTAACAGGGGTTCGGAGAGAGACCCAGTACTTC

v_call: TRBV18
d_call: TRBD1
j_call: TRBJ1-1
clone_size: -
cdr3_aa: CASSTDRGAFF
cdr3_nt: TGTGCCAGCTCAACGGACAGGGGTGCTTTCTTT

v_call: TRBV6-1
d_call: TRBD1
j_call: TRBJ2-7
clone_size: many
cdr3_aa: CATKRGQGSYEQYF
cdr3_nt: TGTGCCACGAAAAGGGGGCAGGGGTCCTACGAGCAGTACTTC

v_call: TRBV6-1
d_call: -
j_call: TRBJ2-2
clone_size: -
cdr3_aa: CASSQGRRSGELFF
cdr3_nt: TGTGCCAGCAGTCAGGGGAGGAGGTCCGGGGAGCTGTTTTTT

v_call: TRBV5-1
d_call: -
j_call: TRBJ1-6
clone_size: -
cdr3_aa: CASSLGQVESPLHF
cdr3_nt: TGCGCCAGCAGCTTGGGACAGGTGGAATCACCCCTCCACTTT

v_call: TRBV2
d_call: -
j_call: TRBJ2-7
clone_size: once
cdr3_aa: CASSEASGPLNEQYF
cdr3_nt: TGTGCCAGCAGTGAAGCATCTGGACCGCTCAACGAGCAGTACTTC

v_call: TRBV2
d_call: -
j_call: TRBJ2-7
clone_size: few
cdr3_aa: CASSVVLLGEQYF
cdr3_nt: TGTGCCAGCAGTGTGGTCCTTTTAGGGGAGCAGTACTTC

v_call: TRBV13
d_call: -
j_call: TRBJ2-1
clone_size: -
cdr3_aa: CASSLAGATYNEQFF
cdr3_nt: TGTGCCAGCAGCTTAGCGGGAGCAACTTACAATGAGCAGTTCTTC

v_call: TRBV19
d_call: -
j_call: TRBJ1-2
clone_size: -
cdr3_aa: CASTLWGSNYGYTF
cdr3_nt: TGTGCCAGTACCCTATGGGGCTCTAACTATGGCTACACCTTC

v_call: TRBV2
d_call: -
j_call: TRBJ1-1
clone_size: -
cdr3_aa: CASSLDQNTEAFF
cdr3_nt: TGTGCCAGCAGTCTGGACCAGAACACTGAAGCTTTCTTT

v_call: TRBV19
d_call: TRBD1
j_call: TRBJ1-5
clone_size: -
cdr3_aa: CASSKLDRDDQPQHF
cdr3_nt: TGTGCCAGTAGTAAGTTAGACAGGGACGATCAGCCCCAGCATTTT

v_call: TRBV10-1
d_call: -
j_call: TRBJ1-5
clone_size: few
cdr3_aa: CASSESYGQPQHF
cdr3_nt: TGCGCCAGCAGTGAGTCGTATGGGCAGCCCCAGCATTTT

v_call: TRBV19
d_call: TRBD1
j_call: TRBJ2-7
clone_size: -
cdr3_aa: CASTGQESYEQYF
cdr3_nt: TGTGCCAGTACTGGACAGGAATCCTACGAGCAGTACTTC

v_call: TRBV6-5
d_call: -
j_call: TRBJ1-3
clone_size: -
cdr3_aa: CASSYSMTGSGNTIYF
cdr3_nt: TGTGCCAGCAGTTACTCCATGACAGGCTCTGGAAACACCATATATTTT

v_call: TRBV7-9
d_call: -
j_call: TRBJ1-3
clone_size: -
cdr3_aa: CASIWGSGNTIYF
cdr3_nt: TGTGCCAGCATTTGGGGGTCTGGAAACACCATATATTTT

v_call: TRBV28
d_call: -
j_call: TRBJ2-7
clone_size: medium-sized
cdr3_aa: CASSLPATSGSHEQYF
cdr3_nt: TGTGCCAGCAGTCTCCCGGCAACAAGCGGCAGCCACGAGCAGTACTTC

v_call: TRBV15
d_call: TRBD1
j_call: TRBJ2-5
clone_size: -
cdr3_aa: CATQQAGQGAGETQYF
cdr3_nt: TGTGCCACCCAACAGGCGGGGCAGGGGGCAGGAGAGACCCAGTACTTC

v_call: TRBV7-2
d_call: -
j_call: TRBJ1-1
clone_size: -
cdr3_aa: CASSPVTGGNTEAFF
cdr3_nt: TGTGCCAGCAGTCCAGTGACAGGAGGGAACACTGAAGCTTTCTTT

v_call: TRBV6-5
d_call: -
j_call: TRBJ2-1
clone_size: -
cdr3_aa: CASWRPPRHEQFF
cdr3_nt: TGTGCCAGCTGGCGCCCTCCCCGCCATGAGCAGTTCTTC

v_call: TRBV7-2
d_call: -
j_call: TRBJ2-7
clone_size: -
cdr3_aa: CASSLQGGFYEQYF
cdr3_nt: TGTGCCAGCAGCTTACAAGGCGGGTTCTACGAGCAGTACTTC

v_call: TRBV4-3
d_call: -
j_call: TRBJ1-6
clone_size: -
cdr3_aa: CASSQDRSGYKSPLHF
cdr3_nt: TGCGCCAGCAGCCAAGATCGATCAGGCTACAAATCACCCCTCCACTTT

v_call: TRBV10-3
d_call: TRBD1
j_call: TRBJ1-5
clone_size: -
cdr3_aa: CAISDRDRGGNQPQHF
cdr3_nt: TGTGCCATCAGTGACCGGGACAGGGGGGGCAATCAGCCCCAGCATTTT

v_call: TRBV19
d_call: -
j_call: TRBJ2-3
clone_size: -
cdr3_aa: CASSTQSTDTQYF
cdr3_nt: TGTGCCAGTAGTACGCAAAGCACAGATACGCAGTATTTT

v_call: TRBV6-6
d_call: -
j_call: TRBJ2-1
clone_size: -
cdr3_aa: CASLGVSYYNEQFF
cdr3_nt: TGTGCCAGCCTCGGGGTATCCTACTACAATGAGCAGTTCTTC

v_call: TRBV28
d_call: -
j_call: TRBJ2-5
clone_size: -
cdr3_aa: CASSFFGIYNSQYF
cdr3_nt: TGTGCCAGCAGTTTTTTCGGTATTTATAATTCCCAGTACTTC

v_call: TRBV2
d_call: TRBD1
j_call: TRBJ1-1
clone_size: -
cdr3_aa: CASSDLGQGASEAFF
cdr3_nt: TGTGCCAGCAGTGATTTGGGTCAGGGGGCTTCTGAAGCTTTCTTT

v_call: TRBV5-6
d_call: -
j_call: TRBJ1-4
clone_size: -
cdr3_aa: CASSLRVNEKLFF
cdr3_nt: TGTGCCAGCAGCTTAAGGGTGAATGAAAAACTGTTTTTT

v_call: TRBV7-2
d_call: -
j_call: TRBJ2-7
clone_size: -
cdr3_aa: CASSLERTPREQYF
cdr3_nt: TGTGCCAGCAGCTTAGAAAGGACACCCCGCGAGCAGTACTTC

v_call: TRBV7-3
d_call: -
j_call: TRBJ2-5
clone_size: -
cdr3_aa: CASSSGNGVQETQYF
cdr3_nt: TGTGCCAGTAGCTCGGGGAACGGGGTCCAAGAGACCCAGTACTTC